The 17 T cell receptor beta chains below all came from one sample that was sequenced in a study of cytomegalovirus exposure and HLA in healthy donors. The PCR used 60 Vbeta and 13 Jbeta primers. The method was immunoSEQ multiplex PCR; TCRdb's version includes in-frame clones alone and lacks a portion of them. The sample carries around 300,000 clones, approximately 70% recorded once. Specimen: PBMCs. The receptors here all came from a female donor in good health and CMV-seronegative.

The chain's CDR3 is CASSRLGTGAGETQYF. CDR3 nucleotide sequence: TGCGCCAGCAGCCGACTCGGGACAGGAGCGGGGGAGACCCAGTACTTC. The gene calls are TRBV5-1 and TRBJ2-5; possibly TRBD1 for D (8 bases). The CDR3 is 16 amino acids. Germline lookup yields CDR1 SGHRS and CDR2 YFSETQ. With 4 bases removed from V and 5 bases from J, the gap between germline ends came to 21 bases.

This chain links TRBV19 with TRBJ2-6, with D perhaps matching TRBD1 (5 bases). The CDR3 length is 15 residues. The V end was cut by 3 bases, the J end by 4 bases, with 10 bases between. Germline-derived CDR1 and CDR2 are LNHDA and SQIVND (reference sequence). The DNA for the CDR3 is TGTGCCAGTAGTATGGGGCAGGCGGGGGCCAACGTCCTGACTTTC. Translated, it gives CASSMGQAGANVLTF.

The table lists this clone with a count of one. This sequence joins TRBV10-3 and TRBJ1-5; 9 positions agree with TRBD1. V dropped 5 bases and J dropped 1; count of bases not matched to a gene: 3. The CDR3 sequence is 15 residues long. Germline CDR1 ENHRY, CDR2 SYGVKD. CDR3 residues: CAISTTGGSNQPQHF. CDR3 sequence (DNA): TGTGCCATCAGTACGACAGGGGGAAGCAATCAGCCCCAGCATTTT.

This chain connects TRBV18 to TRBJ2-5; D is undetermined. From germline, CDR1 is KGHSH and CDR2 LQKENI. CDR3 length: 15 residues. V was cut by 3 bases and J by 5 bases, with 16 bases left in between. CDR3 nucleotide sequence: TGTGCCAGCTCACCGACGTTTTCAGGTGACGAGACCCAGTACTTC. Translation: CASSPTFSGDETQYF.

This chain uses TRBV10-1 with TRBJ2-3; 7 nucleotides agree with TRBD2. The length of the CDR3 is 16 residues. Looked up from germline, CDR1 is WNHNN and CDR2 is SYGVQD (reference sequence). V trimming: 3 bases; J trimming: 0 bases; junction bases outside the gene matches: 6. The CDR3 DNA sequence: TGCGCCAGCAGTGAAGCAGCGGGGATTAGCACAGATACGCAGTATTTT. It is translated as CASSEAAGISTDTQYF.

This chain connects TRBV6-1 to TRBJ1-2; no clear D. Germline CDR1 MNHNS, CDR2 SASEGT. Trimming took off 6 bases at V and 6 bases at J, with 14 bases between the two ends. The CDR3 contains 13 residues. CDR3 bases: TGTGCCAGCAGCGTCAGTCTAGTTCATGGCTACACCTTC. Protein product: CASSVSLVHGYTF.

This clone was observed a handful of times. The chain links TRBV4-1 to TRBJ2-7; 12 bases agree with TRBD2. Per the germline V gene, CDR1 is MGHRA and CDR2 is YSYEKL. With 0 bases clipped from V and 0 bases from J, the junction kept 6 bases outside the gene matches. This CDR3 has 18 amino acids. CDR3 DNA: TGCGCCAGCAGCCAAGATAGACTAGCGGGAGCCCTCTCCTACGAGCAGTACTTC. This codes for CASSQDRLAGALSYEQYF.

This clone has more than one count but fewer than ten. The chain joins TRBV5-1 to TRBJ2-6; no clear D. The CDR3 is 16 residues long. Trimming removed 0 bases from V and 2 bases from J, with 9 bases in between. Germline V gene lookup returns CDR1 SGHRS and CDR2 YFSETQ. For the CDR3, the DNA is TGCGCCAGCAGCTTGGGCCCTATCACTGGGGCCAACGTCCTGACTTTC. This codes for CASSLGPITGANVLTF.

This chain uses TRBV29-1 with TRBJ2-1, with 8 nucleotides matching TRBD1. Germline values: CDR1 SQVTM, CDR2 ANQGSEA. There are 13 residues in the CDR3. The ends lost 7 bases at V and 0 bases at J; junction bases unmatched: 2. CDR3 in amino acids: CSGQGASYNEQFF. The CDR3 DNA is TGCAGCGGTCAGGGGGCCTCCTACAATGAGCAGTTCTTC.

As for this clone: Mismatch with germline at one junction end may stem from a read error. The chain has TRBV6-6 and TRBJ1-3, with D perhaps TRBD1 (6 bases). The CDR3 covers 16 residues. The germline CDR1 and CDR2 sequences are MNHNY and SVGAGI (reference sequence). The CDR3 bases are TGTGCCACCAGTCGAGGGATACAGGGATATGGAAACACCATATATTTT. Translated: CATSRGIQGYGNTIYF.

In DNA form, the CDR3 reads TGTGCCATCAGCGTGGGACAGGGTCCCTCGTCCTACAATGAGCAGTTCTTC. It is translated as CAISVGQGPSSYNEQFF. This chain joins TRBV10-3 and TRBJ2-1; TRBD1 matches 9 bases. V shed 6 bases and J 1 base; nucleotides not matched to a gene: 10. The CDR3 loop spans 17 amino acids. CDR1 and CDR2 from the germline V gene are ENHRY and SYGVKD.

The rearrangement uses TRBV7-2 and TRBJ2-7; 10 bases line up with TRBD2. The germline V gene encodes CDR1 SGHTA and CDR2 FQGNSA. Trimming cost V 5 bases and J 3 bases; bases outside gene matches: 10. CDR3 length: 16 residues. In nucleotides, the CDR3 is TGTGCCAGCAGCCAGTCCGGGACTAGCGCGTACTACGAGCAGTACTTC. Translation gives CASSQSGTSAYYEQYF.

This chain connects TRBV19 to TRBJ1-4; D possibly corresponds to TRBD1 (5 bases). The germline V and J ends were trimmed by 3 bases and 4 bases, with 12 bases remaining between them. The CDR3 totals 15 residues. Germline CDR1 and CDR2: LNHDA and SQIVND (reference sequence). The CDR3 sequence: CASSISGRVNEKLFF. As DNA, the CDR3 is TGTGCCAGTAGTATCTCCGGCAGGGTTAATGAAAAACTGTTTTTT.

The genes are TRBV16 and TRBJ2-1; D not certain. Deletions cut 1 base from V and 4 bases from J, with 5 bases between. The germline V gene has CDR1 KGHSY and CDR2 FQNENV. CDR3 size: 13 residues. The CDR3 sequence: CASSQYQYNEQFF. The CDR3 bases are TGTGCCAGCAGCCAATATCAGTACAATGAGCAGTTCTTC.

The J gene is TRBJ1-2, the V gene TRBV11-3; 7 bases line up with TRBD1. The junction had 6 bases not matched to a gene; V was cut back by 3 bases and J by 2 bases. This CDR3 is 15 amino acids long. Germline values: CDR1 SGHNT, CDR2 YENEEA. The DNA of the CDR3 is TGTGCCAGCAGCTTCGCAGGGGGTACGAACTATGGCTACACCTTC. It encodes CASSFAGGTNYGYTF.

This chain joins TRBV7-2 and TRBJ2-1, with D unclear. The V gene lost 0 bases and the J gene lost 4 bases, with 10 bases spanning the gap. Germline assignment: CDR1 SGHTA and CDR2 FQGNSA. The CDR3 contains 15 residues. The CDR3 loop is CASSLAGDSYNEQFF. CDR3 coding DNA: TGTGCCAGCAGCTTAGCTGGTGACTCTTACAATGAGCAGTTCTTC.

This clone was recorded only once. The chain couples TRBV30 to TRBJ1-2; no reliable D call. The CDR3 extends over 11 amino acids. Germline V CDR1 and CDR2: GTSNPN, SVGIG (reference sequence). With 4 bases removed from V and 4 bases from J, the gap between germline ends came to 7 bases. The CDR3 protein is CAWTGVYGYTF. The CDR3, as DNA: TGTGCCTGGACGGGTGTCTATGGCTACACCTTC.